This TCR beta chain comes out of a study of siplizumab effects on memory and regulatory T cells. Findings of the study overall: Alloreactive sequences from unstimulated CD4+ memory cells fell significantly with siplizumab. Naive T cells seemed more diverse than memory cells; they also seemed major alloresponse contributors. There were only a minor fraction of alloreactive clones that mapped to unstimulated subsets. The Treg-derived share of mappable alloreactive CD4+ clones averaged roughly 70% with siplizumab and 26.9% in controls.

The table lists this clone with a few counts. Its antigen remains unknown. The CDR3 is 13 amino acids. Deletions cut 7 bases from V and 8 bases from J, with 12 bases between. Germline assignment: CDR1 ENHRY and CDR2 SYGVKD. Only in-frame clones appear in the TCRdb table, and some are missing; sequencing was by immunoSEQ multiplex PCR. This table holds over 80,000 clones, about nine tenths found once. The V and J genes are TRBV10-3 and TRBJ1-6; no firm D call. This sequence was found in a human donor in good health. The sequencing input was Tregs sorted from blood. This CDR3 is CAIKAILYSPLHF. The CDR3 DNA sequence: TGTGCCATCAAGGCCATCCTATATTCACCCCTCCACTTT.